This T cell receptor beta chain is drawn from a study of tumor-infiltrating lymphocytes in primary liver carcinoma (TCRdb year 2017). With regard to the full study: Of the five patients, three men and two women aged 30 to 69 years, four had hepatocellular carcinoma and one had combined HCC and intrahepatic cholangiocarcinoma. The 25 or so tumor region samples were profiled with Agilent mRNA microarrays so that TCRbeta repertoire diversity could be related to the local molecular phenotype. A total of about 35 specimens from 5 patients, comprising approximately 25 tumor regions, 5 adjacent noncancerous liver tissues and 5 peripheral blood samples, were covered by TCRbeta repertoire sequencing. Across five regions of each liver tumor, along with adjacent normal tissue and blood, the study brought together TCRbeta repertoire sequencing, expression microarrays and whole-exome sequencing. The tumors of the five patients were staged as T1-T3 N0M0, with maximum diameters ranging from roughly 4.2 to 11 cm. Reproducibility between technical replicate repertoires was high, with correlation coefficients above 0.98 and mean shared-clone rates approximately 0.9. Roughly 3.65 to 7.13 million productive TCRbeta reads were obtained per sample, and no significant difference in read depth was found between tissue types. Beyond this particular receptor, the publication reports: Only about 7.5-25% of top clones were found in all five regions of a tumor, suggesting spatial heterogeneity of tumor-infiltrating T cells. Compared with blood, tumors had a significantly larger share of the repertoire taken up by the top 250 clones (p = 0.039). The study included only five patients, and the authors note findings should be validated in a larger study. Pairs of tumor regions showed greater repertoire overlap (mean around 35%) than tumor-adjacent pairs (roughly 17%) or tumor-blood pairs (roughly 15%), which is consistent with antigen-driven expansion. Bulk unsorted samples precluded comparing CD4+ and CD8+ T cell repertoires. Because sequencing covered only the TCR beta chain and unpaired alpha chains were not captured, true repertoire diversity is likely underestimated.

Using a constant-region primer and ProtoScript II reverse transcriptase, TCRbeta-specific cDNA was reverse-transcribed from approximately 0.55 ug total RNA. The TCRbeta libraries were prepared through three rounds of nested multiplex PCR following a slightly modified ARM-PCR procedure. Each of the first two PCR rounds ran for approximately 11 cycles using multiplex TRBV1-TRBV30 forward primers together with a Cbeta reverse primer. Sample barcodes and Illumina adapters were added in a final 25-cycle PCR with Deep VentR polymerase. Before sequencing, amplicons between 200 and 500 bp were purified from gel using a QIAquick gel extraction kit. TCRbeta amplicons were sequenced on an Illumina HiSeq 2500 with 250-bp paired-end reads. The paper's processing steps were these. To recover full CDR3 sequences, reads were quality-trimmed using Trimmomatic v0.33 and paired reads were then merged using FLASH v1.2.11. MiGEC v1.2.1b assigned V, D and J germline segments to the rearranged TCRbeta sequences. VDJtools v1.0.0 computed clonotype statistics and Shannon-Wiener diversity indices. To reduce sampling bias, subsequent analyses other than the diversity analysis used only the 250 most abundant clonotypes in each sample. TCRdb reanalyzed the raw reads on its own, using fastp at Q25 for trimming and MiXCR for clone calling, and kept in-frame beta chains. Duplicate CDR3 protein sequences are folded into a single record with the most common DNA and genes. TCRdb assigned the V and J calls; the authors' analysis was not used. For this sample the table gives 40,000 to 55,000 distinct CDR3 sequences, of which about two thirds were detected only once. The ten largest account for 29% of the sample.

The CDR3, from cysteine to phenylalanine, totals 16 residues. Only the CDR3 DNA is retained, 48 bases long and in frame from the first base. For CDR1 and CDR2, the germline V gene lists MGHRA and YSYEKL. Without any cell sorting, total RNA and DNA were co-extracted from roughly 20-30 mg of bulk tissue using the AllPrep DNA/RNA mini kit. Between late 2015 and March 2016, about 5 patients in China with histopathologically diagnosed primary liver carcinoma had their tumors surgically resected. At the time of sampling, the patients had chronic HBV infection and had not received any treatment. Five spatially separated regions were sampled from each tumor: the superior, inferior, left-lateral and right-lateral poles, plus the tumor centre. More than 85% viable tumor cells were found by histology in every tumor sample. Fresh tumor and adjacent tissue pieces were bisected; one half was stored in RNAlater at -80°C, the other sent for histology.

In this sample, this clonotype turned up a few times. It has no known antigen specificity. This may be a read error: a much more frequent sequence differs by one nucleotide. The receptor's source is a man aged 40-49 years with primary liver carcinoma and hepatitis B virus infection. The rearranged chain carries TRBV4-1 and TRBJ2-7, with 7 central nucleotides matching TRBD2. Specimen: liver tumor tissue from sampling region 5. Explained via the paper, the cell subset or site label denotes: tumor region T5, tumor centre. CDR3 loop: CASSQDPGGSSYGQYF. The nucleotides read TGCGCCAGCAGCCAAGATCCAGGCGGGAGCTCCTACGGGCAGTACTTC.